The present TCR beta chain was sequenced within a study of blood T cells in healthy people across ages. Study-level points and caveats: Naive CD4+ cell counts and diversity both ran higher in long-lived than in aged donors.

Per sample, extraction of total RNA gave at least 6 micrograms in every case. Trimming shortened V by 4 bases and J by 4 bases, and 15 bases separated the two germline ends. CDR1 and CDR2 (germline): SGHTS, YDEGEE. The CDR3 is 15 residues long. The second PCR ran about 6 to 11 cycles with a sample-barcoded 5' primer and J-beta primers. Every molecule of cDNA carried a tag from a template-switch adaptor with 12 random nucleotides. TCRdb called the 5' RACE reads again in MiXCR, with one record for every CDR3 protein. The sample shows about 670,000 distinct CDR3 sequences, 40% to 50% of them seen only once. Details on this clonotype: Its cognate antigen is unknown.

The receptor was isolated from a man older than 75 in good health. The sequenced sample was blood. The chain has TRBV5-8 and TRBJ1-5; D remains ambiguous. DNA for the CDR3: TGTGCCAGCAGCCTCGAATTTGGAGGGAATCAGCCCCAGCATTTT. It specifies CASSLEFGGNQPQHF. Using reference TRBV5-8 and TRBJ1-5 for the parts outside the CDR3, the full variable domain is EAGVTQSPTHLIKTRGQQATLRCSPISGHTSVYWYQQALGLGLQFLLWYDEGEERNRGNFPPRFSGRQFPNYSSELNVNALELEDSALYLCASSLEFGGNQPQHFGDGTRLSIL.